A single sample gave rise to the 20 T cell receptor beta chains below, sequenced in a study of blood T cell repertoires in COVID-19. The table came from immunoSEQ multiplex PCR; TCRdb's copy has only in-frame clones and leaves some out. The table records some 250,000 clones, about 88% of them present only once. The sequenced sample consisted of peripheral blood. The receptors were gathered from a man younger than 45 with active or convalescent COVID-19.

J is TRBJ2-1 and V is TRBV13; no clear D. Per germline, CDR1 PRHDT and CDR2 FYEKMQ (reference sequence). This CDR3 contains 15 residues. V lost 5 bases and J 0 bases, leaving 11 bases between the germline ends. Written as DNA, the CDR3 is TGTGCCAGCAGCCGAACAGAGAGCTCCTACAATGAGCAGTTCTTC. This codes for CASSRTESSYNEQFF.

The chain carries TRBV7-6 and TRBJ2-5, with a weak D call TRBD1 (7 bases). CDR1 is SGHVS and CDR2 is FNYEAQ in the germline V gene. The CDR3 has 20 amino acids. V lost 0 bases and J 7 bases, leaving 30 bases between the germline ends. CDR3 in amino acids: CASSLAEGQTKNDPGATQYF. DNA for the CDR3: TGTGCCAGCAGCTTAGCGGAGGGACAGACAAAAAACGATCCGGGTGCGACCCAGTACTTC.

The chain combines TRBV4-1 with TRBJ2-2, with 9 positions matching TRBD2. This CDR3 contains 17 residues. V gave up 0 bases and J gave up 7 bases; unmatched junction bases: 9. Per germline, CDR1 MGHRA and CDR2 YSYEKL. CDR3 loop: CASSQEERGAWGGELFF. The DNA for the CDR3 is TGCGCCAGCAGCCAAGAGGAGCGGGGGGCCTGGGGCGGGGAGCTGTTTTTT.

The gene calls are TRBV11-2 and TRBJ2-1; maybe TRBD1 (6 bases). Germline V lookup: CDR1 SGHAT, CDR2 FQNNGV. This CDR3 contains 15 residues. Trimming pared 3 bases from V and 9 bases from J, leaving 18 bases between. The CDR3 nucleotides are TGTGCCAGCAGCTTTTATCGACAGGCCATTGGTGAGCAGTTCTTC. It encodes CASSFYRQAIGEQFF.

This clone turned up a few times. This rearrangement joins TRBV5-6 to TRBJ1-1, with D unresolved. Trimming removed 2 bases at V and 8 bases at J, with 10 bases between. Germline CDR1 and CDR2: SGHDT and YYEEEE. This CDR3 is 12 amino acids long. The CDR3 coding sequence is TGTGCCAGCAGCTTTGCGGGGATCGAAGCTTTCTTT. Its translation: CASSFAGIEAFF.

V is TRBV5-8 and J is TRBJ1-4; TRBD1 might be the D (5 bases). From germline, CDR1 is SGHTS and CDR2 YDEGEE. The CDR3 runs 18 residues. Trimming took off 5 bases at V and 7 bases at J, with 27 bases between the two ends. CDR3 nucleotides: TGTGCCAGCAGTTCCGGTTTGTTGTCCGGGGAGGGGATTGAAAAACTGTTTTTT. Translated, it gives CASSSGLLSGEGIEKLFF.

V gene TRBV27 combines with J gene TRBJ2-6; 10 nucleotides match TRBD1. With V trimmed by 6 bases and J by 0 bases, 5 bases remained unmatched. The CDR3 runs 17 residues. Germline CDR1 and CDR2: MNHEY and SMNVEV (reference sequence). The CDR3 spells CASRGTGASSGANVLTF. The CDR3 bases are TGTGCCAGCAGGGGGACAGGGGCGTCCTCTGGGGCCAACGTCCTGACTTTC.

The rearrangement uses TRBV5-4 and TRBJ1-6; D may be TRBD1 (5 bases). Per the germline V gene, CDR1 is SGHNT and CDR2 is YYREEE (reference sequence). V lost 4 bases to trimming and J lost 7 bases, with 18 bases between them. The CDR3 has 16 residues. In DNA, the CDR3 is TGTGCCAGCAGCCCGGATACAGGCTTGAACAATTCACCCCTCCACTTT. It codes for CASSPDTGLNNSPLHF. Filled out from reference TRBV5-4 and TRBJ1-6, the complete variable domain reads ETGVTQSPTHLIKTRGQQVTLRCSSQSGHNTVSWYQQALGQGPQFIFQYYREEENGRGNFPPRFSGLQFPNYSSELNVNALELDDSALYLCASSPDTGLNNSPLHFGNGTRLTVT.

This clone occurred a few times. The chain links TRBV27 to TRBJ1-2, with D uncertain. Trimming took off 5 bases at V and 1 base at J, with 11 bases between the two ends. The germline CDR1 and CDR2 sequences are MNHEY and SMNVEV (reference sequence). The CDR3 covers 14 residues. The CDR3 nucleotides are TGTGCCAGCAGTCCCGAGCGTATTAACTATGGCTACACCTTC. It translates to CASSPERINYGYTF.

V gene TRBV2 combines with J gene TRBJ1-5; the match to TRBD1 covers 10 bases. The CDR3 has 15 amino acids. Germline V gene sequence: CDR1 SNHLY, CDR2 FYNNEI. The ends lost 7 bases at V and 1 base at J; junction bases unmatched: 4. CDR3 nucleotides: TGTGCCAGCACGGGACAGGGGATCAGCAATCAGCCCCAGCATTTT. It is translated as CASTGQGISNQPQHF.

This chain connects TRBV9 to TRBJ1-3, with D perhaps matching TRBD1 (5 bases). Germline V lookup: CDR1 SGDLS, CDR2 YYNGEE. V gave up 0 bases and J gave up 4 bases, with 11 bases separating them. The length of the CDR3 is 15 residues. The CDR3, as DNA: TGTGCCAGCAGCGTAGAGGCAGGGCTAGGAAACACCATATATTTT. As protein: CASSVEAGLGNTIYF. Drawing the rest from reference TRBV9 and TRBJ1-3, the complete variable domain is DSGVTQTPKHLITATGQRVTLRCSPRSGDLSVYWYQQSLDQGLQFLIQYYNGEERAKGNILERFSAQQFPDLHSELNLSSLELGDSALYFCASSVEAGLGNTIYFGEGSWLTVV.

The chain uses TRBV24-1 and TRBJ2-1; D is perhaps TRBD1 (5 bases). CDR3 size: 14 residues. V lost 4 bases, J lost 3 bases, and 9 bases lay in between. Germline CDR1 and CDR2: KGHDR and SFDVKD. CDR3 coding DNA: TGTGCCACCAGTGAAGGGGCAGACTACAATGAGCAGTTCTTC. This translates into CATSEGADYNEQFF.

The V call is TRBV5-6, the J call TRBJ2-2; D gene uncertain. Germline lookup yields CDR1 SGHDT and CDR2 YYEEEE. The CDR3 spans 15 residues. Trimming cost V 1 base and J 4 bases, with 11 bases left between them. As DNA, the CDR3 is TGTGCCAGCAGCTTGACGAGTTTAGTCACCGGGGAGCTGTTTTTT. Encoded protein: CASSLTSLVTGELFF.

The rearrangement joins TRBV10-3 to TRBJ1-5; D is unclear. Germline assignment: CDR1 ENHRY and CDR2 SYGVKD. V was pared by 4 bases and J by 4 bases, with 8 bases between. CDR3 length: 13 residues. For the CDR3, the DNA is TGTGCCATCAGTGTATCTCTTAATCAGCCCCAGCATTTT. Its protein product is CAISVSLNQPQHF.

Only one count was recorded for this clone. This rearrangement joins TRBV19 to TRBJ1-5, with a possible D match to TRBD1 (6 bases). The V end lost 3 bases, the J end lost 0 bases, and 15 bases lay between the germline ends. The length of the CDR3 is 17 residues. Germline-derived CDR1 and CDR2 are LNHDA and SQIVND (reference sequence). CDR3 DNA: TGTGCCAGTAGTATTCTGTGGTCAGGGGTTAGCAATCAGCCCCAGCATTTT. Translated, it gives CASSILWSGVSNQPQHF.

This clone has just one count. This chain links TRBV4-3 with TRBJ2-1, with no clear D. CDR3 length equals 14 residues. Germline CDR1 reads LGHNA; CDR2 reads YSLEER. Trimming took off 3 bases at V and 0 bases at J, with 6 bases between the two ends. The CDR3 loop reads CASSQHFSYNEQFF. Written as DNA, the CDR3 is TGCGCCAGCAGCCAGCACTTCTCCTACAATGAGCAGTTCTTC.

The chain recombines TRBV2 with TRBJ2-5, with TRBD1 identical over 12 bases. The germline V gene has CDR1 SNHLY and CDR2 FYNNEI. J was trimmed by 4 bases and V by 6 bases; bases with no gene match: 6. The length of the CDR3 is 15 residues. The CDR3 nucleotides read TGTGCCAGCAGAAGGGGACAGGGGGCCGGAGAGACCCAGTACTTC. Translated, it gives CASRRGQGAGETQYF.

The chain combines TRBV29-1 with TRBJ1-1; maybe TRBD1 (6 bases). The V and J ends lost 7 bases and 0 bases respectively, with 12 bases between them. The germline gives CDR1 SQVTM, CDR2 ANQGSEA. The CDR3 runs to 13 residues. CDR3 sequence reads: CSGRGGMNTEAFF. DNA of the CDR3: TGCAGCGGTAGGGGGGGGATGAACACTGAAGCTTTCTTT.

V usage is TRBV7-2 and J usage is TRBJ1-5; D is unresolved. V was shortened by 1 base and J by 2 bases, with 9 bases between the two germline ends. Germline CDR1 and CDR2: SGHTA and FQGNSA. The CDR3 loop spans 15 amino acids. Here the CDR3 DNA reads TGTGCCAGCAGCTTAGATAGTTCGGGCAATCAGCCCCAGCATTTT. Protein sequence: CASSLDSSGNQPQHF. Complete variable domain (other parts from reference TRBV7-2 and TRBJ1-5): GAGVSQSPSNKVTEKGKDVELRCDPISGHTALYWYRQSLGQGLEFLIYFQGNSAPDKSGLPSDRFSAERTGGSVSTLTIQRTQQEDSAVYLCASSLDSSGNQPQHFGDGTRLSIL.

The chain is built from TRBV29-1 and TRBJ2-1; TRBD2 agrees at 7 bases. The length of the CDR3 is 11 residues. CDR1 is SQVTM, CDR2 ANQGSEA, per germline. V lost 4 bases to trimming and J lost 6 bases; unmatched junction nucleotides: 0. In DNA form, the CDR3 reads TGCAGCGTTGGACTAGCCAATGAGCAGTTCTTC. Its translation is CSVGLANEQFF.